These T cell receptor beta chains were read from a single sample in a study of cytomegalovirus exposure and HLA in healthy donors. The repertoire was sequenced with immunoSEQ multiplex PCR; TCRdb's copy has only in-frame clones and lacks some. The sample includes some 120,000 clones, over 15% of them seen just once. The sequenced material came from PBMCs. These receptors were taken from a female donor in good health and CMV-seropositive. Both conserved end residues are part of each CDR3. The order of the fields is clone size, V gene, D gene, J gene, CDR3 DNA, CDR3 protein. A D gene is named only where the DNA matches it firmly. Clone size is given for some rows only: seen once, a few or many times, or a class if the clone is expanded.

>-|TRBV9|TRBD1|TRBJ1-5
TGTGCCAGCAGCGTCACAGGGGGGGACAATCAGCCCCAGCATTTT
CASSVTGGDNQPQHF
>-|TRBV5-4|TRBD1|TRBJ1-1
TGTGCCAGCAGCCCATACCCAGGGGGGTTTAACACTGAAGCTTTCTTT
CASSPYPGGFNTEAFF
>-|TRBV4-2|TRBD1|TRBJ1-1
TGTGCCAGCAGCCAAGGGGGACAGTTGAACACTGAAGCTTTCTTT
CASSQGGQLNTEAFF
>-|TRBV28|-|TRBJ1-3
TGTGCCAGCAGAGAAGGGGACTCTGGAAACACCATATATTTT
CASREGDSGNTIYF
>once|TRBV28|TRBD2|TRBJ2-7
TGTGCCAGCAGCCCTCTTGGCGGGGGGGCCTACGAGCAGTACTTC
CASSPLGGGAYEQYF
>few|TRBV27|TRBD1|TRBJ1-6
TGTGCCAGCGGGACCACAGGGGCCGGGAATTCACCCCTCCACTTT
CASGTTGAGNSPLHF
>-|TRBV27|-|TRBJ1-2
TGTGCCAGCAGTCCTTATGTGCAGGGGAGTTACGGCTACACCTTC
CASSPYVQGSYGYTF
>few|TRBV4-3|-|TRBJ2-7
TGCGCCAGCAGCCAATTGCCCCAGTCCGTCGAGCAGTACTTC
CASSQLPQSVEQYF
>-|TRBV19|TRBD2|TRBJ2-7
TGTGCCAGTAGTAACCCAAGACTAGCGGATTCCTACGAGCAGTACTTC
CASSNPRLADSYEQYF
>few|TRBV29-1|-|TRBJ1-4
TGCAGCGCCAGGGGAGATAACAGGAATGAAAAACTGTTTTTT
CSARGDNRNEKLFF
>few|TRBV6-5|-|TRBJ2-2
TGTGCCAGCAGCGGAGGGATATTGAACACCGGGGAGCTGTTTTTT
CASSGGILNTGELFF
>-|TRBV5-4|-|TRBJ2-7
TGTGCCAGCAGCTTGGGGACTAACCTCGGAGAGCAGTACTTC
CASSLGTNLGEQYF
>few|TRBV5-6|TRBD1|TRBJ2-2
TGTGCCAGCAGCTTGGCCGGACAGGGAGGGAACACCGGGGAGCTGTTTTTT
CASSLAGQGGNTGELFF
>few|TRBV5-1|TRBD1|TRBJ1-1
TGCGCCAGCAGCTTACAGGGGGCCCGGGACACTGAAGCTTTCTTT
CASSLQGARDTEAFF
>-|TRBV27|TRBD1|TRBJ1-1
TGTGCCAGCGCGGACAGGACGAACACTGAAGCTTTCTTT
CASADRTNTEAFF
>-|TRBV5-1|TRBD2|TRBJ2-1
TGCGCCAGCAGCTTGGTCGCGGGAGCCGCCTACAATGAGCAGTTCTTC
CASSLVAGAAYNEQFF
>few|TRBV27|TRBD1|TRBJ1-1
TGTGCCAGCAGTTTATGGACAGGGACTGAAGCTTTCTTT
CASSLWTGTEAFF
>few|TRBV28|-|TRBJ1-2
TGTGCCAGCTCACGAAATGGGGGGGGCGGCTACACCTTC
CASSRNGGGGYTF
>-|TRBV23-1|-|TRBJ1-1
TGCGCCAGCAGTCAATGGGGACAACGACAAGAGGCCGGGAACACTGAAGCTTTCTTT
CASSQWGQRQEAGNTEAFF
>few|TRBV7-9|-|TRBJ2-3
TGTGCCAGCAGGCCAGATCGGAGCTTAAGCACAGATACGCAGTATTTT
CASRPDRSLSTDTQYF
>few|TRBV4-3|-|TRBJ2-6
TGCGCCAGCAGCCAGGGGGCAGGGAGGGCCAACGTCCTGACTTTC
CASSQGAGRANVLTF
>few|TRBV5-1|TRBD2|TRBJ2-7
TGCGCCAGCAGCTTGGTCTCTAGCGGGATTTACGAGCAGTACTTC
CASSLVSSGIYEQYF
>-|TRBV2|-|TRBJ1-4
TGTGCCAGCAGTGAAGCGCCGGGAGAAAAACTGTTTTTT
CASSEAPGEKLFF
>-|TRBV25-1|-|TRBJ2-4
TGTGCCAGCAGTGCCCGGGACACCAAAAACATTCAGTACTTC
CASSARDTKNIQYF
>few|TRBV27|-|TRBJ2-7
TGTGCCAGCAGGGAATTAGGGGGTACCTACGAGCAGTACTTC
CASRELGGTYEQYF
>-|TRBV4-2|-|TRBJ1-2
TGTGCCAGCAGCCAAGAGCGTTATGGCTACACCTTC
CASSQERYGYTF